Listed below are T cell receptor beta chains from one sample, sequenced in a study of response to subunit inactivated influenza vaccine. Each CDR3 protein is one row after TCRdb ran MiXCR on the RT-PCR reads. The table has approximately 500,000 distinct CDR3 sequences, 10% to 15% seen once. Source: PBMCs from blood, taken about 40 days after vaccination. The receptors here all came from a man aged 50-59 years who received an inactivated influenza vaccine. Both conserved end residues are part of each CDR3. D genes are given only for firm matches. Clone size, where shown, is once, few, many, or a class for clones that have expanded.

-	TRBV29-1	TRBJ1-1	many	CSVVGPLLNTEAFF	TGCAGCGTTGTGGGGCCCCTCCTAAACACTGAAGCTTTCTTT
-	TRBV5-1	TRBJ1-1	many	CASSPGAVTEAFF	TGCGCCAGCAGCCCAGGGGCGGTCACTGAAGCTTTCTTT
-	TRBV15	TRBJ2-7	few	CATSRGLSSEQYF	TGTGCCACCAGCAGAGGCCTTTCGTCGGAGCAGTACTTC
-	TRBV5-6	TRBJ2-3	many	CASSRRDTDTQYF	TGTGCCAGCAGCCGCAGGGACACAGATACGCAGTATTTT
-	TRBV10-1	TRBJ2-4	many	CASSEWAIGAKNIQYF	TGCGCCAGCAGTGAGTGGGCAATCGGAGCCAAAAACATTCAGTACTTC
TRBD2	TRBV5-1	TRBJ2-7	-	CASGPFGGGSYEQYF	TGCGCCAGCGGCCCCTTTGGCGGGGGCTCCTACGAGCAGTACTTC
-	TRBV4-1	TRBJ2-5	-	CASSQVQQQETQYF	TGCGCCAGCAGCCAAGTCCAGCAGCAAGAGACCCAGTACTTC
TRBD1	TRBV12-3/TRBV12-4	TRBJ1-5	many	CASSSGGNNQPQHF	TGTGCCAGCAGTTCAGGGGGAAACAATCAGCCCCAGCATTTT
-	TRBV6-5	TRBJ1-1	many	CASSYVRRAGTEAFF	TGTGCCAGCAGCTACGTCCGACGGGCCGGGACTGAAGCTTTCTTT
-	TRBV12-3/TRBV12-4	TRBJ2-7	few	CASSAILTDPPGEQYF	TGTGCCAGCAGCGCGATCCTGACGGACCCACCGGGAGAGCAGTACTTC
-	TRBV12-3/TRBV12-4	TRBJ2-7	many	CASSFRGYYEQYF	TGTGCCAGCAGTTTTCGCGGATACTACGAGCAGTACTTC
TRBD1	TRBV5-1	TRBJ1-1	few	CATAGGPLDTEAFF	TGCGCCACCGCAGGGGGCCCTTTGGACACTGAAGCTTTCTTT
TRBD2	TRBV11-2	TRBJ2-1	-	CASSLDPSGAYPSYNEQFF	TGTGCCAGCAGCTTAGATCCTAGCGGAGCTTACCCCTCCTACAATGAGCAGTTCTTC